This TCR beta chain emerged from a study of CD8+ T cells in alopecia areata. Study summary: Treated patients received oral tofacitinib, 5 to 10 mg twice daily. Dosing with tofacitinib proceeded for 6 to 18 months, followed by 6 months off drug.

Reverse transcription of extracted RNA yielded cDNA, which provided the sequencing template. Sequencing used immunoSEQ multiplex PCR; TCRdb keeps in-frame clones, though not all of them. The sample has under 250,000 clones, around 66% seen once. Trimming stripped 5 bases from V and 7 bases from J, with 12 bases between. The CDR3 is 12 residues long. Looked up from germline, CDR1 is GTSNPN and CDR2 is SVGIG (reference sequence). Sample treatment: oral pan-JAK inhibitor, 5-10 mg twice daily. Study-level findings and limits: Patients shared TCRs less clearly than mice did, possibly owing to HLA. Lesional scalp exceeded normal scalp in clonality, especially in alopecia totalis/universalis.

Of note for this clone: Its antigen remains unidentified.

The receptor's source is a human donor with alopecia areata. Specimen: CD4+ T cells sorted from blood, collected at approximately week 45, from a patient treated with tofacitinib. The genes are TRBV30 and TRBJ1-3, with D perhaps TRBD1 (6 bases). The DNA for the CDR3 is TGTGCCTGGGCCGGACAGTTCAACACCATATATTTT. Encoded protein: CAWAGQFNTIYF.